The 19 T cell receptor beta chains below all came from one sample that was sequenced in a study of cytomegalovirus exposure and HLA in healthy donors. Vbeta (60) and Jbeta (13) primers were used in the PCR. Here immunoSEQ multiplex PCR was the method, and the copy in TCRdb shows in-frame clones only, minus some. The sample consists of more than 95,000 clones, over 60% of them appearing once. Sequenced: PBMCs. These receptors all come from a middle-aged woman in good health and CMV-seropositive.

The chain joins TRBV4-2 to TRBJ2-3; 7 nucleotides line up with TRBD2. J was trimmed by 0 bases and V by 5 bases; bases with no gene match: 8. In germline, CDR1 is LGHNA, CDR2 YNFKEQ. CDR3 length equals 16 residues. CDR3 sequence reads: CASSFPSGDSTDTQYF. CDR3 DNA sequence: TGTGCCAGCAGCTTTCCTAGCGGAGATAGCACAGATACGCAGTATTTT.

The chain combines TRBV5-6 with TRBJ2-5, with D possibly TRBD1 on 7 matching bases. CDR1 SGHDT and CDR2 YYEEEE come from the germline V gene. V shed 0 bases and J shed 3 bases, with 18 bases lying between them. This CDR3 has 17 residues. The chain's CDR3 is CASSLEGLGRGEETQYF. CDR3 bases: TGTGCCAGCAGCTTGGAGGGTCTGGGCAGGGGGGAAGAGACCCAGTACTTC.

V gene TRBV9 combines with J gene TRBJ2-5; the D gene is possibly TRBD2 (6 bases). The CDR3 loop spans 16 amino acids. CDR1 SGDLS and CDR2 YYNGEE come from the germline V gene. Trimming left V 4 bases short and J 1 base short, with 17 bases between. The CDR3 loop reads CASSSLSGGPQETQYF. CDR3 nucleotide sequence: TGTGCCAGCAGCTCACTCTCCGGGGGTCCCCAAGAGACCCAGTACTTC.

The chain is built from TRBV5-6 and TRBJ2-7, with a weak D call TRBD2 (6 bases). Germline V gene sequence: CDR1 SGHDT, CDR2 YYEEEE. V was trimmed by 4 bases and J by 7 bases, leaving 15 bases between them. This CDR3 has 13 amino acids. The CDR3 sequence: CASSPSRAGEQYF. The CDR3 DNA sequence: TGTGCCAGCAGCCCCTCGAGGGCGGGGGAGCAGTACTTC.

The chain has TRBV6-1 and TRBJ1-2, with TRBD1 as a possible D gene (6 bases). V was clipped by 10 bases and J by 4 bases, with 16 bases between them. The CDR3 consists of 13 residues. Germline CDR1 MNHNS, CDR2 SASEGT. CDR3 amino acids: CATQDRLRYGYTF. In nucleotides, the CDR3 is TGTGCCACCCAGGACAGACTTCGCTATGGCTACACCTTC.

The rearrangement links TRBV9 to TRBJ1-2, with a weak D call TRBD1 (6 bases). There are 14 residues in the CDR3. CDR1 and CDR2 (germline): SGDLS, YYNGEE. Between the trimmed V and J ends, which lost 0 bases and 8 bases, there was a span of 14 bases. This CDR3 reads CASSVGTARAGYTF. The CDR3 region has the DNA TGTGCCAGCAGCGTAGGGACAGCCCGAGCGGGCTACACCTTC.

The chain combines TRBV5-1 with TRBJ2-3; possible D gene TRBD1, 5 bases. There are 13 residues in the CDR3. Germline CDR1 and CDR2: SGHRS and YFSETQ. V lost 0 bases and J lost 6, with 8 bases in between. The CDR3 loop is CASSLAGSDTQYF. The CDR3 DNA reads TGCGCCAGCAGCTTGGCAGGGTCGGATACGCAGTATTTT.

This clone was seen a single time. V usage is TRBV29-1 and J usage is TRBJ1-3; 12 bases match TRBD1. This CDR3 contains 15 residues. Germline V lookup: CDR1 SQVTM, CDR2 ANQGSEA. After removal of 1 base from V and 5 bases from J, the junction contained 3 bases not matched to a gene. The CDR3 coding sequence is TGCAGCGTTGAAGGGGGACAGGGGGCTCGAAACACCATATATTTT. This translates into CSVEGGQGARNTIYF. Complete variable domain (other parts from reference TRBV29-1 and TRBJ1-3): SAVISQKPSRDICQRGTSLTIQCQVDSQVTMMFWYRQQPGQSLTLIATANQGSEATYESGFVIDKFPISRPNLTFSTLTVSNMSPEDSSIYLCSVEGGQGARNTIYFGEGSWLTVV.

This chain joins TRBV27 and TRBJ2-1; TRBD2 agrees at 9 bases. Germline V gene data show CDR1 as MNHEY and CDR2 as SMNVEV (reference sequence). V lost 2 bases, J lost 5 bases, and 7 bases stayed unmatched. The CDR3 covers 16 residues. The CDR3 loop reads CASSLSLAGSHNEQFF. CDR3 bases: TGTGCCAGCAGTTTAAGTCTAGCGGGGAGCCACAATGAGCAGTTCTTC.

This clone was counted a few times. The CDR3 reads CASSLELLKTQYF. In DNA form, the CDR3 reads TGCGCCAGCAGCTTGGAGCTCCTCAAGACCCAGTACTTC. The chain joins TRBV5-1 to TRBJ2-5, with D unclear. The CDR3 is 13 residues long. Germline values: CDR1 SGHRS, CDR2 YFSETQ. With 0 bases removed from V and 6 bases from J, the gap between germline ends came to 9 bases.

The chain couples TRBV28 to TRBJ1-1; D remains unclear. The CDR3 covers 11 residues. Trimming shortened V by 4 bases and J by 7 bases, and 7 bases separated the two germline ends. Germline lookup yields CDR1 MDHEN and CDR2 SYDVKM. The CDR3 DNA sequence: TGTGCCAGCAGTTCGGGTGTTGAAGCTTTCTTT. Translated: CASSSGVEAFF.

V is TRBV7-8 and J is TRBJ2-5; TRBD1 might be the D (6 bases). The CDR3 is 14 amino acids. V shed 5 bases and J shed 1 base, with 11 bases lying between them. In germline, CDR1 is SGHVS, CDR2 FQNEAQ. As DNA, the CDR3 is TGTGCCAGCAGCCCAACAGGGACCCAAGAGACCCAGTACTTC. It codes for CASSPTGTQETQYF.

V usage is TRBV19 and J usage is TRBJ1-1, with 9 bases aligning to TRBD1. Germline V CDR1 and CDR2: LNHDA, SQIVND (reference sequence). CDR3 length: 14 amino acids. Germline trimming cut 7 bases from V and 2 bases from J; bases unmatched to any gene: 5. In DNA, the CDR3 is TGTGCCAGTACCCTGGGACAGGGCAACACTGAAGCTTTCTTT. Translating gives CASTLGQGNTEAFF.

The table lists this clone with a count of one. This chain connects TRBV15 to TRBJ2-1, with 10 bases matching TRBD2. The J segment lost 6 bases and the V segment lost 0 bases, leaving 14 bases of the junction unmatched. The CDR3 totals 19 residues. Germline V CDR1 and CDR2: LNHNV, YYDKDF (reference sequence). CDR3 loop: CATSREKTGTLAGVNEQFF. The CDR3 DNA is TGTGCCACCAGCAGAGAGAAGACAGGGACCCTAGCGGGGGTCAATGAGCAGTTCTTC. The whole variable domain, remainder taken from reference TRBV15 and TRBJ2-1, is DAMVIQNPRYQVTQFGKPVTLSCSQTLNHNVMYWYQQKSSQAPKLLFHYYDKDFNNEADTPDNFQSRRPNTSFCFLDIRSPGLGDTAMYLCATSREKTGTLAGVNEQFFGPGTRLTVL.

J is TRBJ2-2 and V is TRBV9; D possibly corresponds to TRBD2 (7 bases). The V end lost 0 bases, the J end lost 5 bases, and 11 bases lay between the germline ends. CDR3 size: 15 residues. The germline V gene has CDR1 SGDLS and CDR2 YYNGEE. CDR3 region: CASSVGGGPTGELFF. For the CDR3, the DNA is TGTGCCAGCAGCGTAGGGGGGGGCCCTACCGGGGAGCTGTTTTTT.

This chain joins TRBV11-1 and TRBJ2-7; 7 nucleotides line up with TRBD1. This CDR3 has 15 residues. J was trimmed by 5 bases and V by 0 bases; bases with no gene match: 7. Looked up from germline, CDR1 is SGHAT and CDR2 is FQDESV (reference sequence). CDR3 nucleotides: TGTGCCAGCAGCTTAGCGGGGGAAGGGGGCCACGAGCAGTACTTC. Protein sequence: CASSLAGEGGHEQYF.

This clone was observed a single time. The chain carries TRBV6-5 and TRBJ2-7; 7 bases are a match to TRBD1. Germline V gene lookup returns CDR1 MNHEY and CDR2 SVGAGI. Unmatched junction bases numbered 5, after V lost 5 bases and J lost 1 base. The CDR3 is 14 amino acids. In DNA form, the CDR3 reads TGTGCCAGCAGTCCCAGGGACAGTTCCTACGAGCAGTACTTC. Translating it yields CASSPRDSSYEQYF.

This clone was detected only once. The J gene is TRBJ2-3, the V gene TRBV7-9; 7 positions match TRBD1. After removal of 5 bases from V and 0 bases from J, the junction contained 8 bases not matched to a gene. The germline V gene has CDR1 SEHNR and CDR2 FQNEAQ (reference sequence). The CDR3 covers 16 residues. The CDR3 region is CASSQSGTASTDTQYF. CDR3 nucleotides: TGTGCCAGCAGCCAAAGTGGGACAGCTAGCACAGATACGCAGTATTTT.

V usage is TRBV4-2 and J usage is TRBJ2-2, with 7 bases fitting TRBD1. CDR1 and CDR2 from the germline V gene are LGHNA and YNFKEQ. Trimming at V came to 7 bases and at J to 0 bases, leaving 8 bases not matched to a gene. The CDR3 is 16 residues long. The CDR3 protein is CASTFDRAPNTGELFF. The CDR3 DNA sequence: TGTGCCAGCACGTTTGACAGGGCGCCGAACACCGGGGAGCTGTTTTTT.